A selection of T cell receptor beta chains follows, all from one sample in a study of shared clonotypes between healthy human individuals. TCRdb keeps only in-frame clones here, not all; method: immunoSEQ multiplex PCR. The repertoire holds 550,000 to 700,000 clones, with approximately 73% as singletons. The sample consisted of memory CD4+ T cells sorted from blood. Receptors originate from a young woman in good health. Each CDR3 is given with its conserved first and last residue. D genes are given only for firm matches. Expanded clones get a size class; other rows say once, few or many, or leave the size out.

D | J | V | size | CDR3 | DNA
NA | TRBJ2-7 | TRBV6-1 | NA | CASSEPNVGEQYF | TGTGCCAGCAGTGAACCGAACGTAGGGGAGCAGTACTTC
TRBD2 | TRBJ2-3 | TRBV30 | NA | CAWSLLAGSTDTQYF | TGTGCCTGGAGTCTACTAGCGGGGAGCACAGATACGCAGTATTTT
TRBD2 | TRBJ2-1 | TRBV15 | NA | CATSTQLSGSNEQFF | TGTGCCACCAGCACCCAGCTTAGCGGGAGCAATGAGCAGTTCTTC
TRBD2 | TRBJ2-1 | TRBV12-5 | NA | CASRSLSGRAALDNEQFF | TGTGCTAGTAGATCACTAAGCGGGAGGGCCGCCCTTGACAATGAGCAGTTCTTC
NA | TRBJ2-3 | TRBV7-3 | NA | CASSLVYGDTQYF | TGTGCCAGCAGCTTAGTATACGGAGATACGCAGTATTTT
NA | TRBJ1-4 | TRBV9 | NA | CASSVDEASIEKLFF | TGTGCCAGCAGCGTAGACGAGGCCAGTATTGAAAAACTGTTTTTT
TRBD2 | TRBJ2-1 | TRBV27 | NA | CASSPAGVVRNEQFF | TGTGCCAGCAGTCCAGCGGGAGTAGTTAGGAATGAGCAGTTCTTC
NA | TRBJ2-1 | TRBV11-3 | NA | CASSIGQPNYNEQFF | TGTGCCAGCAGTATTGGCCAGCCTAACTACAATGAGCAGTTCTTC
NA | TRBJ2-7 | TRBV5-1 | NA | CASSDSPYEQYF | TGCGCCAGCAGCGACAGTCCCTACGAGCAGTACTTC
NA | TRBJ1-2 | TRBV4-1 | NA | CASSHRYGYTF | TGCGCCAGCAGCCACCGATATGGCTACACCTTC
NA | TRBJ1-3 | TRBV2 | few | CASSVRGNTIYF | TGTGCCAGCAGTGTACGGGGAAACACCATATATTTT
NA | TRBJ2-2 | TRBV5-1 | NA | CASSFGQVGELFF | TGCGCCAGCAGCTTCGGACAAGTCGGGGAGCTGTTTTTT
NA | TRBJ2-1 | TRBV10-3 | NA | CAISESVASHNNEQFF | TGTGCCATCAGTGAGTCGGTCGCGTCCCACAACAATGAGCAGTTCTTC
NA | TRBJ2-5 | TRBV6-5 | NA | CASSFRSRAFQETQYF | TGTGCCAGCAGTTTTCGTTCCCGGGCGTTTCAAGAGACCCAGTACTTC
NA | TRBJ1-5 | TRBV19 | NA | CASSSGIWTVPNRGNQPQHF | TGTGCCAGTAGTAGCGGGATTTGGACGGTGCCGAACAGGGGCAATCAGCCCCAGCATTTT
TRBD2 | TRBJ2-7 | TRBV4-1 | NA | CASSRRTSFDEQYF | TGCGCCAGCAGCCGAAGGACTAGCTTCGACGAGCAGTACTTC
NA | TRBJ2-7 | TRBV30 | once | CAWSVGGDTYEQYF | TGTGCCTGGAGTGTTGGGGGGGACACTTACGAGCAGTACTTC
TRBD2 | TRBJ2-2 | TRBV5-1 | NA | CASSWLAGGPDGELFF | TGCGCCAGCAGCTGGTTAGCGGGAGGGCCGGACGGGGAGCTGTTTTTT
NA | TRBJ1-1 | TRBV2 | NA | CASSELVAVQEAFF | TGTGCCAGCAGTGAGTTGGTGGCCGTTCAGGAAGCTTTCTTT
NA | TRBJ1-1 | TRBV5-4 | NA | CASSPRGAGVNTEAFF | TGTGCCAGCAGCCCCCGGGGGGCGGGGGTGAACACTGAAGCTTTCTTT
NA | TRBJ1-3 | TRBV28 | NA | CASSPTGNTIYF | TGTGCCAGCAGCCCGACTGGAAACACCATATATTTT
TRBD2 | TRBJ2-1 | TRBV7-9 | NA | CASSFVWTSGRADNEQFF | TGTGCCAGCAGCTTTGTTTGGACTAGCGGGAGGGCCGACAATGAGCAGTTCTTC
TRBD2 | TRBJ2-1 | TRBV7-6 | NA | CASSLVLAGAYNEQFF | TGTGCCAGCAGCTTAGTCCTAGCGGGCGCTTACAATGAGCAGTTCTTC
NA | TRBJ2-5 | TRBV19 | many | CASSRDWGGETQYF | TGTGCCAGTAGTCGGGACTGGGGAGGAGAGACCCAGTACTTC
NA | TRBJ2-7 | TRBV5-1 | many | CASSLSFGSPTYEQYF | TGCGCCAGCAGCTTGAGTTTTGGATCCCCAACCTACGAGCAGTACTTC
NA | TRBJ1-2 | TRBV5-1 | NA | CASSLLEVNYGYTF | TGCGCCAGCAGCTTGCTTGAGGTTAACTATGGCTACACCTTC
TRBD1 | TRBJ2-3 | TRBV5-1 | NA | CASSLGQTSDTQYF | TGCGCCAGCAGCCTGGGACAGACTTCAGATACGCAGTATTTT
NA | TRBJ2-3 | TRBV19 | NA | CASSIGRGTLTDTQYF | TGTGCCAGTAGTATAGGCAGGGGAACCCTCACAGATACGCAGTATTTT
NA | TRBJ1-2 | TRBV6-4 | NA | CASSDRGGYTF | TGTGCCAGCAGTGACCGGGGGGGCTACACCTTC
NA | TRBJ2-3 | TRBV9 | NA | CASSVNTGGPDTQYF | TGTGCCAGCAGCGTAAATACCGGAGGGCCAGATACGCAGTATTTT
NA | TRBJ2-1 | TRBV28 | NA | CASSLQDSSYNEQFF | TGTGCCAGCAGTTTACAGGACAGTTCCTACAATGAGCAGTTCTTC
TRBD2 | TRBJ2-1 | TRBV5-1 | NA | CASSFSSGGYNEQFF | TGCGCCAGCAGCTTTAGTAGCGGGGGGTACAATGAGCAGTTCTTC
NA | TRBJ2-7 | TRBV28 | NA | CASSLLWTYEQYF | TGTGCCAGCAGTCTCCTCTGGACCTACGAGCAGTACTTC
TRBD2 | TRBJ2-7 | TRBV7-8 | NA | CASSPSGGSGRWSYEQYF | TGTGCCAGCAGCCCATCTGGAGGTAGCGGGAGGTGGTCCTACGAGCAGTACTTC
NA | TRBJ2-7 | TRBV6-5 | NA | CASSFVGQQYF | TGTGCCAGCAGTTTTGTAGGTCAGCAGTACTTC